This TCR beta chain was sequenced during a study of response to subunit inactivated influenza vaccine. There are many counts of this clonotype. TCRdb recomputed calls from the RT-PCR reads with MiXCR, one row per CDR3 protein. The sample lists under 200,000 distinct CDR3 sequences; roughly 12% were seen once. Germline V gene data show CDR1 as MGHRA and CDR2 as YSYEKL. The CDR3 has 13 residues. Trimming removed 4 bases from V and 5 bases from J, with 12 bases in between. These data were also reused for a study on T cells expressing NK-cell markers. That source reports: As the method of synthesis, 5'RACE template switching with UMIs yielded TCR beta cDNA.

The chain has TRBV4-1 and TRBJ2-7; TRBD1 might be the D (5 bases). This clonotype was sampled from a man aged 50-60 years who received an inactivated influenza vaccine. The sample was CD8+ T cells sorted from PBMCs, taken 11 to 12 days after vaccination. The CDR3 DNA reads TGCGCCAGCAGCCTAGACCAGGGTCACGAGCAGTACTTC. Amino acid sequence: CASSLDQGHEQYF.